The 24 T cell receptor beta chains in this list originate from one sample, sequenced in a study of early T cells in non-severe SARS-CoV-2 infection. TCRdb itself ran the 5' RACE reads through MiXCR, one entry per CDR3 protein. Of under 60,000 distinct CDR3 sequences listed, 7% to 10% are singletons. Specimen: whole blood. These receptors were obtained from an adult who was a healthcare worker with PCR-confirmed SARS-CoV-2 infection or an uninfected control (not recorded which).

This clonotype appeared a few times. V gene TRBV30 combines with J gene TRBJ1-1; no reliable D call. Germline V gene lookup returns CDR1 GTSNPN and CDR2 SVGIG (reference sequence). V was shortened by 7 bases and J by 0 bases, with 12 bases between the two germline ends. The CDR3 is made up of 13 amino acids. CDR3 amino acids: CASHGPMNTEAFF. The CDR3 DNA is TGTGCCTCCCATGGGCCGATGAACACTGAAGCTTTCTTT.

The J gene is TRBJ2-7, the V gene TRBV20-1; no definite D call. V dropped 0 bases and J dropped 4 bases, with 13 bases sitting between them. Germline CDR1 reads DFQATT; CDR2 reads SNEGSKA (reference sequence). There are 14 residues in the CDR3. In nucleotides, the CDR3 is TGCAGTGCTAGAGACAGACCTGGGGTTTACGAGCAGTACTTC. This encodes CSARDRPGVYEQYF.

This clonotype was picked up a small number of times. The gene calls are TRBV12-3 or TRBV12-4 and TRBJ2-3; 11 nucleotides agree with TRBD2. This CDR3 is 15 amino acids long. After removal of 3 bases from V and 5 bases from J, the junction contained 4 bases not matched to a gene. Here the CDR3 DNA reads TGTGCCAGCAGTTTGGGTAGCGGGGGGGAAGATACGCAGTATTTT. As protein: CASSLGSGGEDTQYF.

In the case of this clonotype: One end of the junction fails to match germline, which may point to a read error. The chain links TRBV5-1 to TRBJ1-4; D is uncertain. Germline CDR1 and CDR2: SGHRS and YFSETQ. The CDR3 runs 14 residues. CDR3 in amino acids: CAGSSGSGNEKLFF. In DNA form, the CDR3 reads TGCGCCGGCAGCTCCGGGTCAGGAAATGAAAAACTGTTTTTT.

The chain uses TRBV4-1 and TRBJ2-7; D possibly corresponds to TRBD2 (5 bases). V lost 4 bases, J lost 7 bases, and 17 bases lay in between. Germline V lookup: CDR1 MGHRA, CDR2 YSYEKL. This CDR3 is 14 amino acids long. The CDR3 here is CASSLRWVSGEQYF. CDR3 nucleotide sequence: TGCGCCAGCAGCCTAAGATGGGTATCGGGAGAGCAGTACTTC.

This clonotype occurred many times. The rearrangement joins TRBV6-6 to TRBJ1-5; no clear D gene. Germline CDR1 MNHNY, CDR2 SVGAGI (reference sequence). There are 13 residues in the CDR3. V lost 4 bases to trimming and J lost 6 bases, with 10 bases between them. CDR3 protein: CASSFAPGQPQHF. The CDR3 coding sequence is TGTGCCAGCAGTTTCGCCCCGGGTCAGCCCCAGCATTTT.

This clonotype was counted ten times or more. The chain joins TRBV6-6 to TRBJ1-4, with 9 bases fitting TRBD1. CDR1 is MNHNY, CDR2 SVGAGI, per germline (reference sequence). V dropped 5 bases and J dropped 7; count of bases not matched to a gene: 8. The CDR3 is made up of 15 amino acids. The CDR3 DNA reads as TGTGCCAGCAGTCGTTGGGACAGGGTGGGTGAAAAACTGTTTTTT. It codes for CASSRWDRVGEKLFF.

A few counts support this clonotype. This chain links TRBV3-1 with TRBJ2-7; D gene uncertain. V gave up 4 bases and J gave up 4 bases, with 8 bases separating them. The CDR3 runs to 12 residues. Looked up from germline, CDR1 is LGHDT and CDR2 is YNNKEL (reference sequence). Here the CDR3 reads CASSPNPYEQYF. The CDR3 coding sequence is TGTGCCAGCAGCCCAAACCCATACGAGCAGTACTTC.

There are a few counts of this clonotype. The chain carries TRBV2 and TRBJ2-2; 7 nucleotides match TRBD1. Germline CDR1 is SNHLY and CDR2 is FYNNEI. The CDR3 spans 14 residues. After removal of 8 bases from V and 6 bases from J, the junction contained 9 bases not matched to a gene. CDR3 sequence reads: CASRGQAASGELFF. The CDR3 DNA reads as TGTGCCAGCCGAGGACAGGCTGCGTCCGGGGAGCTGTTTTTT.

This clonotype was counted only a few times. The chain uses TRBV19 and TRBJ2-1; 8 bases fit TRBD2. The CDR3 is 15 amino acids. Germline CDR1 and CDR2: LNHDA and SQIVND (reference sequence). Trimming at V came to 5 bases and at J to 1 base, leaving 4 bases not matched to a gene. The CDR3 bases are TGTGCCAGTAGTCCCCGGGGGGGGTCCTACAATGAGCAGTTCTTC. It is translated as CASSPRGGSYNEQFF. The whole variable domain, remainder taken from reference TRBV19 and TRBJ2-1, is DGGITQSPKYLFRKEGQNVTLSCEQNLNHDAMYWYRQDPGQGLRLIYYSQIVNDFQKGDIAEGYSVSREKKESFPLTVTSAQKNPTAFYLCASSPRGGSYNEQFFGPGTRLTVL.

This clonotype has at least ten counts. This chain links TRBV12-3 or TRBV12-4 with TRBJ2-2; perhaps TRBD1 as D (6 bases). The length of the CDR3 is 15 residues. With 5 bases removed from V and 4 bases from J, the gap between germline ends came to 14 bases. The CDR3 region is CASSRMGAATGELFF. Written as DNA, the CDR3 is TGTGCCAGCAGTAGGATGGGGGCGGCCACCGGGGAGCTGTTTTTT.

This clonotype was picked up a small number of times. This chain links TRBV10-2 with TRBJ2-1; TRBD2 matches at 12 bases. Germline trimming cut 9 bases from V and 7 bases from J; bases unmatched to any gene: 7. CDR3 length: 14 amino acids. The V gene's germline CDR1 is WSHSY and CDR2 SAAADI. CDR3 sequence: CASLLAGGGNEQFF. DNA for the CDR3: TGCGCCAGTCTACTAGCGGGGGGTGGAAATGAGCAGTTCTTC.

V usage is TRBV2 and J usage is TRBJ2-3; D gene uncertain. The CDR3 length is 15 residues. In germline, CDR1 is SNHLY, CDR2 FYNNEI. The ends were cut back, 2 bases at V and 0 bases at J, with 9 bases in the middle. The CDR3 sequence: CASSERWSSTDTQYF. The DNA of the CDR3 is TGTGCCAGCAGTGAAAGGTGGTCAAGCACAGATACGCAGTATTTT.

The chain uses TRBV4-2 and TRBJ1-3; no clear D. Germline CDR1 is LGHNA and CDR2 is YNFKEQ. Trimming stripped 4 bases from V and 4 bases from J, with 14 bases between. CDR3 length: 15 amino acids. As DNA, the CDR3 is TGTGCCAGCAGCCCTTCCGGCCGCGGAGGAAACACCATATATTTT. Translation gives CASSPSGRGGNTIYF.

The chain joins TRBV24-1 to TRBJ2-3; D remains ambiguous. CDR1 is KGHDR and CDR2 is SFDVKD in the germline V gene. This CDR3 spans 13 amino acids. Trimming took off 2 bases at V and 0 bases at J, with 2 bases between the two ends. The CDR3 spells CATSDSSTDTQYF. The CDR3 DNA follows: TGTGCCACCAGTGATTCGAGCACAGATACGCAGTATTTT.

V and J are TRBV5-1 and TRBJ1-5; D is undetermined. V lost 3 bases and J 2 bases, leaving 9 bases between the germline ends. This CDR3 has 14 amino acids. CDR1 is SGHRS and CDR2 is YFSETQ in the germline V gene. CDR3 DNA: TGCGCCAGCAGCTCTAACCCCGGCAATCAGCCCCAGCATTTT. Translating gives CASSSNPGNQPQHF.

The table lists this clonotype with many counts. This sequence joins TRBV3-1 and TRBJ2-3, with D perhaps given as TRBD1 or TRBD2 (5 bases each). V was shortened by 4 bases and J by 5 bases, with 16 bases between the two germline ends. Germline loops: CDR1 LGHDT, CDR2 YNNKEL (reference sequence). The CDR3 is 15 amino acids. This CDR3 reads CASSPFGAQGDTQYF. CDR3 coding DNA: TGTGCCAGCAGCCCCTTCGGGGCACAAGGAGATACGCAGTATTTT.

CDR3 DNA sequence: TGTGCCAGCACCCTCTGGGATGGCTACACCTTC. Translated: CASTLWDGYTF. This chain joins TRBV2 and TRBJ1-2; D gene unclear. This CDR3 comprises 11 residues. Trimming shortened V by 7 bases and J by 6 bases, and 9 bases separated the two germline ends. From germline, CDR1 is SNHLY and CDR2 FYNNEI.

The table lists this clonotype with a few counts. V usage is TRBV5-4 and J usage is TRBJ2-1, with D unresolved. Germline V lookup: CDR1 SGHNT, CDR2 YYREEE (reference sequence). Trimming left V 0 bases short and J 2 bases short, with 15 bases between. The CDR3 sequence is 17 residues long. The CDR3 DNA follows: TGTGCCAGCAGCTTGGACCCTGAAGCCCTGGCCTACAATGAGCAGTTCTTC. Amino acid sequence: CASSLDPEALAYNEQFF.

In this sample, this clonotype turned up many times. The chain combines TRBV5-1 with TRBJ2-1; D remains ambiguous. Deletions cut 0 bases from V and 6 bases from J, with 4 bases between. CDR3 length: 12 amino acids. Per germline, CDR1 SGHRS and CDR2 YFSETQ. CDR3 nucleotides: TGCGCCAGCAGCTTGGGAGGCAATGAGCAGTTCTTC. This encodes CASSLGGNEQFF.

This clonotype was observed at least ten times. The chain joins TRBV7-9 to TRBJ2-5; 8 bases are a match to TRBD2. This CDR3 spans 15 amino acids. V shed 8 bases and J 1 base; nucleotides not matched to a gene: 9. Germline V gene lookup returns CDR1 SEHNR and CDR2 FQNEAQ (reference sequence). The CDR3 sequence: CASVVLAELQETQYF. The CDR3 DNA follows: TGTGCCAGCGTGGTACTAGCGGAGCTCCAAGAGACCCAGTACTTC.

CDR3 bases: TGTGCCAGCAGCGTCCATACTAGCACAGATACGCAGTATTTT. This codes for CASSVHTSTDTQYF. The chain combines TRBV9 with TRBJ2-3; no clear D gene. The CDR3 consists of 14 residues. Per the germline V gene, CDR1 is SGDLS and CDR2 is YYNGEE. V lost 2 bases to trimming and J lost 0 bases, with 7 bases between them.

This clonotype was seen only a few times. The CDR3 protein is CASSQDRRGRLFF. CDR3 bases: TGTGCCAGCAGCCAAGATCGGAGGGGAAGGCTGTTTTTT. The gene calls are TRBV3-1 and TRBJ2-2; D might be TRBD2 (6 bases). Germline CDR1 is LGHDT and CDR2 is YNNKEL (reference sequence). The CDR3 is 13 residues long. Trimming removed 0 bases at V and 13 bases at J, with 12 bases between.

This clonotype appeared a few times. This chain links TRBV5-1 with TRBJ2-3; 7 nucleotides line up with TRBD1. The CDR3 length is 15 residues. J lost 5 bases, V lost 0 bases, and 6 bases had no gene match. Germline lookup yields CDR1 SGHRS and CDR2 YFSETQ. The CDR3 loop reads CASSLEVAGGDTQYF. CDR3 bases: TGCGCCAGCAGCTTGGAGGTGGCAGGGGGAGATACGCAGTATTTT.